This TCR beta chain is drawn from a study of STAT3 mutations in large granular lymphocyte leukemia. Study-level findings and limits: In T-cell large granular lymphocyte leukemia, about half of patients showed multiple immunodominant subclonotypes. Clonal expansion was inferred from samples taken at other timepoints.

This clone was observed a handful of times. Its target is unknown. The table came from immunoSEQ multiplex PCR; TCRdb's copy has only in-frame clones and leaves some out. The repertoire includes several thousand clones, around a third of them detected once, and more than 15% sits in the top ten. Trimming stripped 0 bases from V and 5 bases from J, with 7 bases between. The germline V gene encodes CDR1 KGHSH and CDR2 LQKENI. The CDR3 consists of 13 residues. The sample consisted of peripheral blood mononuclear cells. V usage is TRBV18 and J usage is TRBJ1-1; weak D call: TRBD1 (5 bases). The receptor comes from a woman aged 40 to 50 with T-cell large granular lymphocyte leukemia. Some clones in this sample may be carry-over from other donors' samples. The CDR3 DNA reads as TGTGCCAGCTCACCACCATGGGGGACTGAAGCTTTCTTT. Translating it yields CASSPPWGTEAFF.